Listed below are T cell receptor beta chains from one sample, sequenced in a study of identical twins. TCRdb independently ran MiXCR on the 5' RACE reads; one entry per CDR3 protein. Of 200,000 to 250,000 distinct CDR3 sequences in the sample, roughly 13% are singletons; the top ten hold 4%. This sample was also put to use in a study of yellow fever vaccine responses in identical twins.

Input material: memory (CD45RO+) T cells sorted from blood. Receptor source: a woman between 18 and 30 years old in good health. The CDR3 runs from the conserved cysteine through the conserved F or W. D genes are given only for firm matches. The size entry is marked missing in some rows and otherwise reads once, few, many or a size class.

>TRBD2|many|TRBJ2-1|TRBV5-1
CASSLIAGGHGEQFF
TGCGCCAGCAGCTTGATAGCGGGAGGCCATGGTGAGCAGTTCTTC
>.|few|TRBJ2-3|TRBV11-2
CASSLAGGSTQYF
TGTGCCAGCAGCTTAGCCGGCGGCAGTACGCAGTATTTT
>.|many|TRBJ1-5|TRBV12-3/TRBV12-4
CASSLGVNQPQHF
TGTGCCAGCAGTTTAGGCGTGAATCAGCCCCAGCATTTT
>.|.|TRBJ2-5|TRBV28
CASSLLDRSQETQYF
TGTGCCAGCAGTTTATTGGACAGAAGCCAAGAGACCCAGTACTTC
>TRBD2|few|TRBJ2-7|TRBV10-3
CAISGGTGLAGIYEQYF
TGTGCCATCAGTGGAGGAACTGGACTAGCGGGGATCTACGAGCAGTACTTC
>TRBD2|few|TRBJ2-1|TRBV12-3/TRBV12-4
CASSLGGGAFSYNEQFF
TGTGCCAGCAGTTTAGGGGGAGGGGCGTTCTCCTACAATGAGCAGTTCTTC
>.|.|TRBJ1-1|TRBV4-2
CASSQGPQTNTEAFF
TGTGCCAGCAGCCAAGGACCCCAGACTAACACTGAAGCTTTCTTT
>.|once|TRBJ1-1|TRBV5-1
CASSWDVEFEAFF
TGCGCCAGCAGCTGGGACGTCGAATTCGAAGCTTTCTTT
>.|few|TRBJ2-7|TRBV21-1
CASSKDGPRTDSHEDKQYF
TGTGCCAGCAGCAAAGATGGCCCCCGGACAGATTCCCACGAGGATAAGCAGTACTTC
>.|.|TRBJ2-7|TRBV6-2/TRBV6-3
CATYERVYEQYF
TGTGCCACCTATGAAAGAGTCTACGAGCAGTACTTC
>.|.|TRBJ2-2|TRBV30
CAWGNGIHTGELFF
TGTGCCTGGGGGAACGGGATTCACACCGGGGAGCTGTTTTTT
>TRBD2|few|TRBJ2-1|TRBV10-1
CASSESGAGGLEQFF
TGCGCCAGCAGTGAGTCGGGAGCGGGAGGTCTTGAGCAGTTCTTC
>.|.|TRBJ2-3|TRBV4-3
CASSPVSSTDTQYF
TGCGCCAGCAGCCCGGTATCTAGCACAGATACGCAGTATTTT
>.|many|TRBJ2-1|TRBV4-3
CASSQGEFYYNEQFF
TGCGCCAGCAGCCAAGGGGAATTCTATTACAATGAGCAGTTCTTC
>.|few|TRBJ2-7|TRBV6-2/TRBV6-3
CASSYRGSGAQQYF
TGTGCCAGCAGTTACCGGGGAAGCGGTGCACAGCAGTACTTC
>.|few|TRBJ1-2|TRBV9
CASSVVNGGGYTF
TGTGCCAGCAGCGTAGTGAACGGTGGTGGCTACACCTTC
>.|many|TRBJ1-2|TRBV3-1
CASSQATGLGYGYTF
TGTGCCAGCAGCCAAGCCACAGGACTGGGCTATGGCTACACCTTC
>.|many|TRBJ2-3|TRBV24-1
CATSEPRGDTQYF
TGTGCCACCAGTGAACCTCGTGGAGATACGCAGTATTTT
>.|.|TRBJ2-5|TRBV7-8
CASSVTGPETQYF
TGTGCCAGCAGCGTCACGGGTCCAGAGACCCAGTACTTC
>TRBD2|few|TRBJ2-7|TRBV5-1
CASGPGGGSYEQYF
TGCGCCAGCGGCCCGGGGGGGGGTTCCTACGAGCAGTACTTC
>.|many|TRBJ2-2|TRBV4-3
CASSQGIGELFF
TGCGCCAGCAGTCAGGGGATCGGGGAGCTGTTTTTT
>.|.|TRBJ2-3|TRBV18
CASSPPWRGRDTQYF
TGTGCCAGCTCACCACCGTGGAGGGGGCGAGATACGCAGTATTTT